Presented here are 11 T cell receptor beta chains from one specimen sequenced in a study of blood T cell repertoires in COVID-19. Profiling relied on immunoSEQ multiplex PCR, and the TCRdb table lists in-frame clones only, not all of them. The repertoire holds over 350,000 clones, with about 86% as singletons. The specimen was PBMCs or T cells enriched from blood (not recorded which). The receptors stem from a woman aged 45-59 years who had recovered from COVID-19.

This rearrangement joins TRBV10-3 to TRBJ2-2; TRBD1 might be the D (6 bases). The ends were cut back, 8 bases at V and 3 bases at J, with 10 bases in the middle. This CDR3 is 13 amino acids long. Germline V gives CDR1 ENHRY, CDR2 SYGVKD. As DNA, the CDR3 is TGTGCCATCTCGGCAGGGGACACCGGGGAGCTGTTTTTT. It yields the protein CAISAGDTGELFF.

The CDR3 protein is CASSEPGGDRAVYGYTF. CDR3 in DNA: TGTGCCAGCAGTGAGCCGGGAGGGGACAGGGCGGTCTATGGCTACACCTTC. The chain links TRBV6-4 to TRBJ1-2; 9 positions agree with TRBD1. CDR1 and CDR2 (germline): MRHNA, SNTAGT. This CDR3 spans 17 amino acids. V lost 3 bases and J lost 4; bases outside the gene matches: 12.

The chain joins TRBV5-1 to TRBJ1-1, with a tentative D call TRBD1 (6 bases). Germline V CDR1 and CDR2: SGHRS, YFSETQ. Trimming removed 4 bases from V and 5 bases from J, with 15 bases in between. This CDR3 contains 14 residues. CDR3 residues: CASSPEGVNTEAFF. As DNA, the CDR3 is TGCGCCAGCAGCCCCGAGGGGGTTAATACTGAAGCTTTCTTT.

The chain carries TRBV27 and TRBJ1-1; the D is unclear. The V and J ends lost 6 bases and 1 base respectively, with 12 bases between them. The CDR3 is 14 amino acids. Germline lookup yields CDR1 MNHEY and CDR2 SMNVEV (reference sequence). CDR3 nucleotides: TGTGCCAGCAGACCTCTCGAGGAGAACACTGAAGCTTTCTTT. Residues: CASRPLEENTEAFF.

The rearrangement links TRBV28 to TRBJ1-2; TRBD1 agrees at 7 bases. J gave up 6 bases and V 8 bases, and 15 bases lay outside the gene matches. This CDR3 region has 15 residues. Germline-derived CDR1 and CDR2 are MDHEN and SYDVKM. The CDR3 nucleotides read TGTGCCAGCCAAGAACCCGGGACAGCGTCAGATGGCTACACCTTC. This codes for CASQEPGTASDGYTF.

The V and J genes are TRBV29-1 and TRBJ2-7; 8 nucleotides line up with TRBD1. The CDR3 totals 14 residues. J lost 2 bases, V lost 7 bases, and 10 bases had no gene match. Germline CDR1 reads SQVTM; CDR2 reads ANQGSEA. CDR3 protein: CSGSLGTGPYEQYF. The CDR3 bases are TGCAGCGGGTCTCTTGGGACAGGTCCCTACGAGCAGTACTTC.

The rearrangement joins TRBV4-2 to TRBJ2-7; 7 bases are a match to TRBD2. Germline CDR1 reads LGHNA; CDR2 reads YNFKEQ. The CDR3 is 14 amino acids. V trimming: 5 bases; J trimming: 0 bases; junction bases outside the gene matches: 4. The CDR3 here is CASSIGGTSYEQYF. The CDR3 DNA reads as TGTGCCAGCAGCATCGGGGGGACCTCCTACGAGCAGTACTTC.

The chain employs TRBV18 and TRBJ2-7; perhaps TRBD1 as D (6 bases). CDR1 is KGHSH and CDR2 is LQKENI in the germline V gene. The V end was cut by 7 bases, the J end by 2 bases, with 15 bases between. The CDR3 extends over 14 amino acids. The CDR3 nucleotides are TGTGCCAGCTACCAAACAGGGAAGCCCTACGAGCAGTACTTC. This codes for CASYQTGKPYEQYF.

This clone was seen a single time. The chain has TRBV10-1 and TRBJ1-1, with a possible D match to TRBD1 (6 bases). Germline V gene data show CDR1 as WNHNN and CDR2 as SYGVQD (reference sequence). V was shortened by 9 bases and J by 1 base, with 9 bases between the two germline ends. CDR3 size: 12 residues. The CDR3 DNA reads TGCGCCAGTAGGGGGACGAACACTGAAGCTTTCTTT. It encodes CASRGTNTEAFF.

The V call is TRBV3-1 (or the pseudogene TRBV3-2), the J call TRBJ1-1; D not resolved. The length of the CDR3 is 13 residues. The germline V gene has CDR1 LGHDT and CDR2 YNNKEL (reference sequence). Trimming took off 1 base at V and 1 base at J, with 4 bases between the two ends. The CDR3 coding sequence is TGTGCCAGCAGCCAAGCCAGGAACACTGAAGCTTTCTTT. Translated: CASSQARNTEAFF.

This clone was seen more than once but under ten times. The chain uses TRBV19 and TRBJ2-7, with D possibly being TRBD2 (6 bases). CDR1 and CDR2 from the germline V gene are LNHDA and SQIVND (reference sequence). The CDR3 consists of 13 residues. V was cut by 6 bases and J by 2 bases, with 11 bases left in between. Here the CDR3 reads CASSRDSTYEQYF. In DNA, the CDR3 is TGTGCCAGTAGCCGGGACTCAACCTACGAGCAGTACTTC.